This T cell receptor (beta chain) was identified during a study of immune cell composition in non-small cell lung cancer. General study results and limits: Tumour TCR-beta clonality showed no significant link to smoking pack-years.

Produced via immunoSEQ multiplex PCR; TCRdb's table is partial and in-frame only. The table lists around 3,400 clones, more than 65% of them singletons, with over 25% in the top ten. Germline values: CDR1 MGHDK, CDR2 SYGVNS. Trimming removed 1 base at V and 7 bases at J, with 11 bases between. The CDR3 runs 13 residues. The normal lung sample lay at least 3 cm, and maximally far, from the tumour. DNA was extracted from unsorted cell suspensions stored frozen. This clone was seen a single time. Its specificity is not known. Sequenced sample: non-adjacent lung tissue. The sequence was obtained from a human donor with non-small cell lung cancer. V gene TRBV25-1 combines with J gene TRBJ2-7, with a possible D match to TRBD2 (5 bases). The CDR3 nucleotides read TGTGCCAGCAGTGAATCGGACTTGAGGGAGCAGTACTTC. Residues: CASSESDLREQYF.